The 14 T cell receptor beta chains below come from one sample, sequenced in a study of cytomegalovirus exposure and HLA in healthy donors. The PCR contained 60 Vbeta and 13 Jbeta primers. This table comes from immunoSEQ multiplex PCR, and its TCRdb copy is limited to in-frame clones, with some not included. This table holds fewer than 110,000 clones, approximately 79% found once. Input material: PBMCs. Source of these receptors: a middle-aged woman in good health and CMV-seropositive.

This clone was observed once. This sequence joins TRBV20-1 and TRBJ1-1; D ambiguous. This CDR3 comprises 11 residues. Germline CDR1 and CDR2: DFQATT and SNEGSKA (reference sequence). V was pared by 0 bases and J by 6 bases, with 5 bases between. The chain's CDR3 is CSARDPPEAFF. The CDR3 DNA reads TGCAGTGCTAGAGATCCTCCTGAAGCTTTCTTT.

This clone came up a few times. The chain combines TRBV7-9 with TRBJ2-2; TRBD2 aligns across 8 bases. Germline CDR1 SEHNR, CDR2 FQNEAQ (reference sequence). CDR3 length: 18 amino acids. With 0 bases clipped from V and 1 base from J, the junction kept 7 bases outside the gene matches. CDR3 coding DNA: TGTGCCAGCAGCTTAGCGCGGGGGGCGGCCCGGAACACCGGGGAGCTGTTTTTT. It yields the protein CASSLARGAARNTGELFF.

The chain links TRBV25-1 to TRBJ2-5; perhaps TRBD1 as D (5 bases). There are 18 residues in the CDR3. Germline V gene sequence: CDR1 MGHDK, CDR2 SYGVNS. V gave up 5 bases and J gave up 3 bases, with 25 bases separating them. CDR3 loop: CASSLLRGRAVEEETQYF. As DNA, the CDR3 is TGTGCCAGCAGTCTTCTTAGGGGCCGGGCCGTCGAGGAAGAGACCCAGTACTTC. The full variable domain, completed using reference TRBV25-1 and TRBJ2-5, is EADIYQTPRYLVIGTGKKITLECSQTMGHDKMYWYQQDPGMELHLIHYSYGVNSTEKGDLSSESTVSRIRTEHFPLTLESARPSHTSQYLCASSLLRGRAVEEETQYFGPGTRLLVL.

The rearrangement links TRBV7-9 to TRBJ1-1; no clear D. The CDR3 totals 15 residues. CDR1 is SEHNR, CDR2 FQNEAQ, per germline (reference sequence). Trimming stripped 0 bases from V and 0 bases from J, with 8 bases between. For the CDR3, the DNA is TGTGCCAGCAGCTTAGCTACAGCTATGAACACTGAAGCTTTCTTT. Its translation is CASSLATAMNTEAFF.

The gene calls are TRBV23-1 and TRBJ2-7, with D possibly TRBD1 on 5 matching bases. TRBV23-1 is known as an ORF, though its function is uncertain. This CDR3 is built from 15 residues. The CDR3: CVSDQQERLLYEQYF. The DNA for the CDR3 is TGCGTCTCAGACCAACAGGAGCGCTTACTTTACGAGCAGTACTTC.

This sequence joins TRBV6-6 and TRBJ2-7, with 9 bases fitting TRBD2. V trimming: 6 bases; J trimming: 6 bases; junction bases outside the gene matches: 12. CDR3 length equals 15 residues. Germline V gene data show CDR1 as MNHNY and CDR2 as SVGAGI (reference sequence). CDR3 region: CASRKGLADTIEQYF. For the CDR3, the DNA is TGTGCCAGCAGGAAGGGACTAGCCGACACCATCGAGCAGTACTTC.

The chain uses TRBV6-1 and TRBJ1-4; 9 positions match TRBD1. There are 16 residues in the CDR3. V dropped 1 base and J dropped 9; count of bases not matched to a gene: 9. Germline V lookup: CDR1 MNHNS, CDR2 SASEGT. The CDR3 sequence is CASSEGLGQGGKKLFF. CDR3 nucleotides: TGTGCCAGCAGTGAAGGTTTGGGACAGGGAGGGAAAAAACTGTTTTTT.

Remarks on this clone: The identical CDR3 is also encoded by other nucleotide sequences in the sample. The chain has TRBV30 and TRBJ2-7; unclear D gene. CDR1 GTSNPN and CDR2 SVGIG come from the germline V gene (reference sequence). V was pared by 3 bases and J by 7 bases, with 10 bases between. This CDR3 contains 11 residues. The CDR3 DNA reads as TGTGCCTGGAGCTCAGTTGGTGAGCAGTACTTC. Its translation: CAWSSVGEQYF.

In its sample, this clone was seen once. This chain joins TRBV29-1 and TRBJ1-2; TRBD1 might be the D (6 bases). Trimming left V 7 bases short and J 7 bases short, with 16 bases between. The CDR3 loop spans 12 amino acids. Per germline, CDR1 SQVTM and CDR2 ANQGSEA. In nucleotides, the CDR3 is TGCAGCGCAGATCTCAACAGGGTTGGCTACACCTTC. This codes for CSADLNRVGYTF. The entire variable domain, with the rest obtained from reference TRBV29-1 and TRBJ1-2, is as follows: SAVISQKPSRDICQRGTSLTIQCQVDSQVTMMFWYRQQPGQSLTLIATANQGSEATYESGFVIDKFPISRPNLTFSTLTVSNMSPEDSSIYLCSADLNRVGYTFGSGTRLTVV.

This clone has just one count. The chain combines TRBV7-9 with TRBJ2-3; 7 positions agree with TRBD2. CDR1 SEHNR and CDR2 FQNEAQ come from the germline V gene (reference sequence). Unmatched junction bases numbered 6, after V lost 10 bases and J lost 2 bases. This CDR3 is built from 13 residues. In DNA, the CDR3 is TGTGCCACAGAAGCGGGGCCCACAGATACGCAGTATTTT. It encodes CATEAGPTDTQYF.

The V gene is TRBV7-2, the J gene TRBJ1-1, with 8 bases fitting TRBD1. The length of the CDR3 is 16 residues. Germline lookup yields CDR1 SGHTA and CDR2 FQGNSA. Trimming at V came to 4 bases and at J to 5 bases, leaving 12 bases not matched to a gene. The CDR3 reads CASSWRGGQGGTEAFF. Written as DNA, the CDR3 is TGTGCCAGCAGCTGGCGAGGTGGACAGGGAGGGACTGAAGCTTTCTTT.

CDR3 residues: CASSGPAGLNTEAFF. The CDR3 nucleotides are TGTGCCAGCAGCGGGCCGGCAGGGCTGAACACTGAAGCTTTCTTT. The V call is TRBV7-9, the J call TRBJ1-1, with a weak D call TRBD1 (5 bases). The CDR3 is 15 amino acids. V lost 5 bases and J 0 bases, leaving 13 bases between the germline ends. From germline, CDR1 is SEHNR and CDR2 FQNEAQ (reference sequence).

This rearrangement joins TRBV7-9 to TRBJ2-6; weak D call: TRBD1 (5 bases). The CDR3 contains 17 residues. V lost 3 bases, J lost 1 base, and 13 bases lay in between. CDR1 is SEHNR and CDR2 is FQNEAQ in the germline V gene (reference sequence). In DNA, the CDR3 is TGTGCCAGCAGCTTCGGCAGGGTAATGTCTGGGGCCAACGTCCTGACTTTC. This encodes CASSFGRVMSGANVLTF.

This clone turned up a few times. V is TRBV5-1 and J is TRBJ2-5, with D possibly being TRBD2 (6 bases). This CDR3 is 13 amino acids long. In germline, CDR1 is SGHRS, CDR2 YFSETQ. Trimming removed 0 bases at V and 3 bases at J, with 6 bases between. The chain's CDR3 is CASSLGGEETQYF. Written as DNA, the CDR3 is TGCGCCAGCAGCTTGGGCGGGGAAGAGACCCAGTACTTC. Full variable domain (outside the CDR3, taken from reference TRBV5-1 and TRBJ2-5): KAGVTQTPRYLIKTRGQQVTLSCSPISGHRSVSWYQQTPGQGLQFLFEYFSETQRNKGNFPGRFSGRQFSNSRSEMNVSTLELGDSALYLCASSLGGEETQYFGPGTRLLVL.